This T cell receptor (beta chain) stems from a study of blood T cell repertoires in COVID-19. For the study at large: In each case, the material was cDNA or gDNA derived from T cells, B-cell-depleted T cells, or PBMCs.

Germline lookup yields CDR1 SGHNT and CDR2 YYREEE (reference sequence). Between the trimmed V and J ends, which lost 2 bases and 2 bases, there was a span of 17 bases. CDR3 length: 16 residues. Per the original methods: Counts of nucleated cells, estimated from reference gene primer amplification, were obtained. Assay used: immunoSEQ multiplex PCR; TCRdb lists only in-frame clones, some missing. D and trimming were read from the DNA, whereas the V and J calls and clone size are those reported in that table. The data contain about 40,000 clones, roughly 93% of them singletons. The chain links TRBV5-4 to TRBJ2-7, with D maybe TRBD1 (5 bases). Sequencing was done on a sample of peripheral blood. The clonotype originates from a man aged 45-65 years with active COVID-19. CDR3 region: CASSFGAAAKTYEQYF. The CDR3, as DNA: TGTGCCAGCAGCTTTGGGGCGGCGGCGAAAACCTACGAGCAGTACTTC. Filled out from reference TRBV5-4 and TRBJ2-7, the complete variable domain reads ETGVTQSPTHLIKTRGQQVTLRCSSQSGHNTVSWYQQALGQGPQFIFQYYREEENGRGNFPPRFSGLQFPNYSSELNVNALELDDSALYLCASSFGAAAKTYEQYFGPGTRLTVT.